The 5 T cell receptor beta chains below were found in one sample sequenced in a study of PD-L1 blockade in urothelial cancer. Stated time point: pretreatment peripheral blood. TCRdb's table, derived via immunoSEQ multiplex PCR, lists solely in-frame clones and lacks some. The sample includes tens of thousands of clones, roughly four fifths of them seen just once. This specimen consisted of PBMCs, obtained around atezolizumab (anti-PD-L1) treatment. All receptors come from an older man with urothelial cancer.

The chain couples TRBV20-1 to TRBJ1-1; D uncertain. The CDR3 has 11 residues. V lost 4 bases, J lost 5 bases, and 8 bases lay in between. Germline CDR1 and CDR2: DFQATT and SNEGSKA (reference sequence). For the CDR3, the DNA is TGCAGTGCTACCGGAGGGACTGAAGCTTTCTTT. This sequence encodes CSATGGTEAFF.

This chain joins TRBV7-9 and TRBJ1-2; 11 nucleotides line up with TRBD1. CDR1 SEHNR and CDR2 FQNEAQ come from the germline V gene (reference sequence). V dropped 0 bases and J dropped 4; count of bases not matched to a gene: 10. The length of the CDR3 is 18 residues. The CDR3 here is CASSLAAGGQGAFYGYTF. CDR3 bases: TGTGCCAGCAGCTTAGCGGCGGGAGGACAGGGGGCCTTCTATGGCTACACCTTC.

This chain uses TRBV4-3 with TRBJ2-7; 9 bases agree with TRBD2. J was trimmed by 2 bases and V by 0 bases; bases with no gene match: 5. Germline V gene sequence: CDR1 LGHNA, CDR2 YSLEER. The CDR3 is 16 amino acids. CDR3 sequence (DNA): TGCGCCAGCAGCCAAGACGCTAGCGGGAATGCCTACGAGCAGTACTTC. This sequence encodes CASSQDASGNAYEQYF.

The chain links TRBV15 to TRBJ1-5; D not certain. Deletions cut 4 bases from V and 4 bases from J, with 8 bases between. The CDR3 consists of 13 residues. Germline V gene sequence: CDR1 LNHNV, CDR2 YYDKDF (reference sequence). This CDR3 is CATSMQVNQPQHF. CDR3 in DNA: TGTGCCACCAGCATGCAGGTAAATCAGCCCCAGCATTTT. Complete variable domain (other parts from reference TRBV15 and TRBJ1-5): DAMVIQNPRYQVTQFGKPVTLSCSQTLNHNVMYWYQQKSSQAPKLLFHYYDKDFNNEADTPDNFQSRRPNTSFCFLDIRSPGLGDTAMYLCATSMQVNQPQHFGDGTRLSIL.

This clone was detected ten times or more. The chain combines TRBV4-3 with TRBJ2-1; TRBD2 is a possible D gene (5 bases). Germline V gives CDR1 LGHNA, CDR2 YSLEER. V was trimmed by 0 bases and J by 7 bases, leaving 19 bases between them. The CDR3 contains 17 residues. The DNA of the CDR3 is TGCGCCAGCAGCCAAGATTTTTGGGCTAGCACTGATAATGAGCAGTTCTTC. It codes for CASSQDFWASTDNEQFF.